Following are 8 T cell receptor beta chains from one sample sequenced in a study of early T cells in non-severe SARS-CoV-2 infection. TCRdb ran MiXCR on the 5' RACE reads and lists one entry per CDR3 protein. The sample consists of tens of thousands of distinct CDR3 sequences, under 15% of them appearing once. Sequencing used whole blood. Receptors originate from an adult who was a healthcare worker with PCR-confirmed SARS-CoV-2 infection or an uninfected control (not recorded which).

The V and J genes are TRBV12-3 or TRBV12-4 and TRBJ1-5; D unclear. The CDR3 runs to 11 residues. V lost 1 base and J lost 15, with 10 bases in between. CDR3 sequence reads: CASSLGLGMHF. The CDR3 DNA sequence: TGTGCCAGCAGTTTAGGGCTGGGAATGCATTTT.

This clonotype appeared many times. This sequence joins TRBV7-8 and TRBJ1-5, with 7 bases fitting TRBD1. V dropped 4 bases and J dropped 4; count of bases not matched to a gene: 1. The CDR3 has 13 residues. Per germline, CDR1 SGHVS and CDR2 FQNEAQ. The CDR3 nucleotides are TGTGCCAGCAGCTCGGACAGGAATCAGCCCCAGCATTTT. Translation: CASSSDRNQPQHF.

This clonotype was seen ten or more times. The J gene is TRBJ2-3, the V gene TRBV12-3 or TRBV12-4, with D perhaps being TRBD1 or TRBD2 (6 bases each). This CDR3 is built from 13 residues. The V end was cut by 6 bases, the J end by 1 base, with 8 bases between. CDR3 protein: CASSRGRTDTQYF. The CDR3 region has the DNA TGTGCCAGCAGCCGGGGGCGCACAGATACGCAGTATTTT.

This clonotype was counted a few times. J is TRBJ2-1 and V is TRBV6-2 or TRBV6-3, with 7 bases matching TRBD2. Germline V gene sequence: CDR1 MNHEY, CDR2 SVGEGT. The CDR3 is 14 residues long. Trimming took 10 bases from V and 10 from J; bases not matched to a gene: 16. CDR3 nucleotides: TGTGCCACCGACGAGCCTAGCGGCCGCGCGGAGCAGTTCTTC. Protein: CATDEPSGRAEQFF.

The rearrangement uses TRBV29-1 and TRBJ2-7; no definite D call. Germline CDR1 is SQVTM and CDR2 is ANQGSEA. This CDR3 contains 11 residues. Trimming took off 7 bases at V and 2 bases at J, with 9 bases between the two ends. In DNA form, the CDR3 reads TGCAGCGCTGACATTACCTACGAGCAGTACTTC. Protein: CSADITYEQYF.

The chain has TRBV5-5 and TRBJ1-5; D call uncertain. Germline CDR1 is SGHKS and CDR2 is YYEKEE (reference sequence). Trimming removed 1 base from V and 2 bases from J, with 10 bases in between. The CDR3 covers 15 residues. The CDR3 protein is CASSLLVRGNQPQHF. The CDR3 region has the DNA TGTGCCAGCAGCTTGTTGGTTAGGGGCAATCAGCCCCAGCATTTT.

This clonotype was counted a few times. V gene TRBV29-1 combines with J gene TRBJ1-2; D unclear. The CDR3 is 10 amino acids. The ends were cut back, 4 bases at V and 4 bases at J, with 4 bases in the middle. CDR1 is SQVTM, CDR2 ANQGSEA, per germline. CDR3 sequence (DNA): TGCAGCGTTGCGAGCTATGGCTACACCTTC. Translated: CSVASYGYTF.

Many counts were recorded for this clonotype. V gene TRBV5-6 combines with J gene TRBJ1-2; D not resolved. The germline CDR1 and CDR2 sequences are SGHDT and YYEEEE. Between the trimmed V and J ends, which lost 4 bases and 1 base, there was a span of 8 bases. There are 13 residues in the CDR3. CDR3 nucleotides: TGTGCCAGCAGCGGGGAATATAACTATGGCTACACCTTC. Its protein is CASSGEYNYGYTF. The entire variable domain, with the rest obtained from reference TRBV5-6 and TRBJ1-2, is as follows: DAGVTQSPTHLIKTRGQQVTLRCSPKSGHDTVSWYQQALGQGPQFIFQYYEEEERQRGNFPDRFSGHQFPNYSSELNVNALLLGDSALYLCASSGEYNYGYTFGSGTRLTVV.